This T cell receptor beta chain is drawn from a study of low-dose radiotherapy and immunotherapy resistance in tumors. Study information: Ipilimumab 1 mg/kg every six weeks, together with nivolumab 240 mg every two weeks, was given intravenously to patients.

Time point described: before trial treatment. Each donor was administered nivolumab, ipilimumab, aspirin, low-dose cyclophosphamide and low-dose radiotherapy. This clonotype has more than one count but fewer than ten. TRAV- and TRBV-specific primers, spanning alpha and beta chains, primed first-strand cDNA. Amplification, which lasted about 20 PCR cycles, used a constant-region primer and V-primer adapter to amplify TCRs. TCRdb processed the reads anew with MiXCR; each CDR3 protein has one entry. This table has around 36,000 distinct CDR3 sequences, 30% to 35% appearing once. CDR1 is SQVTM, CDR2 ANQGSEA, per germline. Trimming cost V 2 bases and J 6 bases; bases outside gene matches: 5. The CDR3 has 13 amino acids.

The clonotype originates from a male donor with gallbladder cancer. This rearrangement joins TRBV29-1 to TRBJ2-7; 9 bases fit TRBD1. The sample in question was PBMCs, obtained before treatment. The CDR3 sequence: CSVENRGRGEQYF. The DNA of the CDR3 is TGCAGCGTTGAAAACAGGGGGCGAGGCGAGCAGTACTTC.